Shown below are 16 T cell receptor beta chains from a single sample sequenced in a study of beta chain features in type 1 diabetes. Their cognate antigens are unknown. Expressed TCRB transcripts were sequenced because the isolated RNA had all been reverse transcribed beforehand. Some clones are missing from TCRdb's copy, which holds only in-frame ones; the method was immunoSEQ multiplex PCR. Among some 200,000 clones listed, 16% were seen once. Whole-study results and caveats: For Type 1 diabetes patients, all four CD4+ subsets carried TCRB CDR3s that were moderately but significantly shorter.

The sequencing input was naive CD4+ T cells from blood. These receptors all come from a man under 40 with type 1 diabetes.

This clone was seen a few times. The chain has TRBV4-1 and TRBJ2-1, with D perhaps TRBD1 (6 bases). Between the trimmed V and J ends, which lost 1 base and 8 bases, there was a span of 15 bases. This CDR3 spans 15 amino acids. Germline CDR1 reads MGHRA; CDR2 reads YSYEKL. CDR3 sequence: CASSQGDTDWYEQFF. The DNA of the CDR3 is TGCGCCAGCAGCCAAGGGGACACGGATTGGTATGAGCAGTTCTTC.

In its sample, this clone was seen a few times. J is TRBJ2-1 and V is TRBV29-1; possibly TRBD2 for D (7 bases). The CDR3 loop spans 12 amino acids. V was trimmed by 7 bases and J by 7 bases, leaving 14 bases between them. CDR1 SQVTM and CDR2 ANQGSEA come from the germline V gene. Here the CDR3 DNA reads TGCAGCGCCCGGGGGGCCGGTAATGAGCAGTTCTTC. Amino acids: CSARGAGNEQFF.

This clone was picked up one time. CDR3 sequence (DNA): TGTGCCTGGAGTGTTGGTGGCTTGTACCAAGAGACCCAGTACTTC. Translation: CAWSVGGLYQETQYF. The chain uses TRBV30 and TRBJ2-5; D unclear. V lost 0 bases and J 0 bases, leaving 11 bases between the germline ends. CDR1 GTSNPN and CDR2 SVGIG come from the germline V gene (reference sequence). This CDR3 spans 15 amino acids.

V gene TRBV6-5 combines with J gene TRBJ2-1; 8 bases fit TRBD2. The CDR3 runs 14 residues. J gave up 7 bases and V 4 bases, and 6 bases lay outside the gene matches. In germline, CDR1 is MNHEY, CDR2 SVGAGI. DNA of the CDR3: TGTGCCAGCAGTTCCGAGCGGGGGAAGAATGAGCAGTTCTTC. Translating gives CASSSERGKNEQFF.

This clone was observed a handful of times. This chain uses TRBV6-1 with TRBJ2-7; TRBD1 agrees at 7 bases. V was pared by 5 bases and J by 2 bases, with 6 bases of the junction left unmatched. The CDR3 extends over 14 amino acids. CDR1 is MNHNS and CDR2 is SASEGT in the germline V gene. CDR3 region: CASSKNRGTYEQYF. CDR3 nucleotides: TGTGCCAGCAGTAAAAACAGGGGAACCTACGAGCAGTACTTC.

There are a few counts of this clone. The chain combines TRBV19 with TRBJ2-2; D uncertain. V was cut by 2 bases and J by 0 bases, with 10 bases left in between. The CDR3 sequence is 16 residues long. Germline CDR1 reads LNHDA; CDR2 reads SQIVND (reference sequence). CDR3: CASSIFPDTNTGELFF. The DNA for the CDR3 is TGTGCCAGTAGTATATTTCCGGATACGAACACCGGGGAGCTGTTTTTT.

This clone was observed a handful of times. The chain joins TRBV7-9 to TRBJ2-1; D may be TRBD1 (6 bases). The V gene lost 2 bases and the J gene lost 5 bases, with 10 bases spanning the gap. Looked up from germline, CDR1 is SEHNR and CDR2 is FQNEAQ (reference sequence). This CDR3 is 14 amino acids long. The CDR3: CASSLPGQNNEQFF. The CDR3 DNA reads as TGTGCCAGCAGCTTACCCGGACAGAACAATGAGCAGTTCTTC.

On this clone: Germline and junction disagree at one end, which may indicate a read error. The genes are TRBV14 and TRBJ2-3, with D perhaps being TRBD1 or TRBD2 (5 bases each). In germline, CDR1 is SGHDN, CDR2 FVKESK. There are 13 residues in the CDR3. CDR3 coding DNA: TGTGCCAGCAGCCAAGTAACCCCCGGGACGCCCGTGTTT. Translating gives CASSQVTPGTPVF.

In its sample, this clone was seen a few times. Other DNA sequences in this specimen translate into the identical CDR3. The J gene is TRBJ1-3, the V gene TRBV29-1; no definite D call. Per germline, CDR1 SQVTM and CDR2 ANQGSEA. The CDR3 sequence is 13 residues long. V was cut by 1 base and J by 0 bases, with 4 bases left in between. CDR3 sequence: CSVEVSSGNTIYF. CDR3 sequence (DNA): TGCAGCGTTGAAGTATCCTCTGGAAACACCATATATTTT.

CDR3 loop: CASSYTPGLASDTQYF. The CDR3 nucleotides are TGTGCCAGCAGTTATACCCCGGGACTAGCGTCCGATACGCAGTATTTT. V is TRBV6-5 and J is TRBJ2-3, with TRBD2 matching over 10 bases. This CDR3 has 16 amino acids. Germline CDR1 MNHEY, CDR2 SVGAGI. V shed 3 bases, J shed 6 bases, and the junction held 9 bases outside the gene matches.

This clone was detected a few times. CDR3 protein: CSVTSAGSEAFF. The CDR3 coding sequence is TGCAGCGTCACCTCTGCGGGTAGTGAAGCTTTCTTT. V gene TRBV29-1 combines with J gene TRBJ1-1; D is undetermined. Trimming cost V 6 bases and J 7 bases, with 15 bases left between them. This CDR3 is 12 amino acids long. Germline-derived CDR1 and CDR2 are SQVTM and ANQGSEA. Drawing the rest from reference TRBV29-1 and TRBJ1-1, the complete variable domain is SAVISQKPSRDICQRGTSLTIQCQVDSQVTMMFWYRQQPGQSLTLIATANQGSEATYESGFVIDKFPISRPNLTFSTLTVSNMSPEDSSIYLCSVTSAGSEAFFGQGTRLTVV.

CDR3 coding DNA: TGCGCCAGCAGTCAATCGAGGACAGGGATGAACACCGGGGAGCTGTTTTTT. It is translated as CASSQSRTGMNTGELFF. The V call is TRBV23-1, the J call TRBJ2-2; 8 positions agree with TRBD1. TRBV23-1 is an ORF, with its function uncertain. V was clipped by 0 bases and J by 1 base; unmatched bases: 4. This CDR3 is built from 17 residues.

CDR3 loop: CASSQDRVQTQYF. The CDR3 DNA reads as TGCGCCAGCAGCCAAGATCGGGTTCAGACCCAGTACTTC. The genes are TRBV4-1 and TRBJ2-5; D is uncertain. The V and J ends lost 0 bases and 6 bases respectively, with 8 bases between them. CDR1 and CDR2 (germline): MGHRA, YSYEKL. The CDR3 is made up of 13 amino acids.

The V call is TRBV10-3, the J call TRBJ2-1, with 7 bases that match TRBD2. The J segment lost 7 bases and the V segment lost 7 bases, leaving 7 bases of the junction unmatched. The CDR3 consists of 13 residues. CDR1 and CDR2 from the germline V gene are ENHRY and SYGVKD. The DNA of the CDR3 is TGTGCCATCATGGGAGGGCCCTCGAATGAGCAGTTCTTC. Its translation is CAIMGGPSNEQFF.

This clone was counted only a few times. J is TRBJ2-7 and V is TRBV7-9; the match to TRBD1 covers 9 bases. Trimming took 5 bases from V and 6 from J; bases not matched to a gene: 11. The CDR3 spans 15 residues. Germline CDR1 SEHNR, CDR2 FQNEAQ (reference sequence). The CDR3 protein is CASSTAGQGTAEQYF. CDR3 DNA sequence: TGTGCCAGCAGCACAGCGGGACAGGGAACTGCCGAGCAGTACTTC.

This clone has just a few counts. This sequence joins TRBV7-2 and TRBJ2-3; D perhaps matches TRBD2 (6 bases). Germline V gives CDR1 SGHTA, CDR2 FQGNSA. CDR3 length equals 15 residues. V lost 3 bases, J lost 0 bases, and 10 bases lay in between. CDR3 nucleotides: TGTGCCAGCAGCTTTAGCGGCATAAGCACAGATACGCAGTATTTT. Amino acids: CASSFSGISTDTQYF.